The 27 T cell receptor beta chains listed next were all sequenced from one sample in a study of T cells in Graves' hyperthyroidism and ophthalmopathy. Amplification of TCR beta CDR3 regions was performed using RNA transcripts as template. Primed by the HTBI set, a first-round RT-PCR was run on the TCR CDR3. TCRdb re-analysed the multiplex PCR reads in MiXCR, keeping a single row per CDR3 protein. Here the sample spans hundreds of thousands of distinct CDR3 sequences, over 15% being singletons. Sequences were obtained from blood. The receptor set was obtained from a woman aged 55 to 70 with Graves' ophthalmopathy.

This clonotype was seen only a few times. This chain connects TRBV29-1 to TRBJ1-2; D uncertain. CDR1 SQVTM and CDR2 ANQGSEA come from the germline V gene. The CDR3 runs 12 residues. V lost 6 bases and J lost 0, with 8 bases in between. Here the CDR3 DNA reads TGCAGCGTCAGGACTACTAACTATGGCTACACCTTC. Amino acid sequence: CSVRTTNYGYTF. Full variable domain (missing parts from reference TRBV29-1 and TRBJ1-2): SAVISQKPSRDICQRGTSLTIQCQVDSQVTMMFWYRQQPGQSLTLIATANQGSEATYESGFVIDKFPISRPNLTFSTLTVSNMSPEDSSIYLCSVRTTNYGYTFGSGTRLTVV.

This clonotype was observed a handful of times. The rearrangement links TRBV20-1 to TRBJ2-5; 12 positions agree with TRBD2. CDR3 size: 14 residues. With 1 base clipped from V and 5 bases from J, the junction kept 2 bases outside the gene matches. CDR1 and CDR2 (germline): DFQATT, SNEGSKA (reference sequence). CDR3 sequence (DNA): TGCAGTGCTAGAGGGGGGACTAGCGGGGAGACCCAGTACTTC. It translates to CSARGGTSGETQYF.

The chain combines TRBV5-6 with TRBJ2-7; D is possibly TRBD1 (6 bases). Germline V gene lookup returns CDR1 SGHDT and CDR2 YYEEEE. The CDR3 extends over 15 amino acids. V was cut by 5 bases and J by 3 bases, with 18 bases left in between. CDR3 DNA: TGTGCCAGCAGTAACAACAGGGCTCTTCACTACGAGCAGTACTTC. This translates into CASSNNRALHYEQYF. Based on the CDR3 plus reference TRBV5-6 and TRBJ2-7, the full variable domain is DAGVTQSPTHLIKTRGQQVTLRCSPKSGHDTVSWYQQALGQGPQFIFQYYEEEERQRGNFPDRFSGHQFPNYSSELNVNALLLGDSALYLCASSNNRALHYEQYFGPGTRLTVT.

This clonotype was seen at least ten times. V and J are TRBV20-1 and TRBJ1-1; tentatively, D is TRBD1 (6 bases). Germline CDR1 reads DFQATT; CDR2 reads SNEGSKA (reference sequence). The V end was cut by 6 bases, the J end by 8 bases, with 13 bases between. The CDR3 has 11 residues. CDR3 sequence: CSAPGHPEAFF. The CDR3 DNA reads TGCAGTGCCCCGGGACATCCAGAAGCTTTCTTT.

This clonotype was seen a handful of times. This sequence joins TRBV2 and TRBJ1-4, with D perhaps TRBD1 (6 bases). This CDR3 comprises 15 residues. In germline, CDR1 is SNHLY, CDR2 FYNNEI. Trimming shortened V by 6 bases and J by 7 bases, and 18 bases separated the two germline ends. CDR3 in DNA: TGTGCCAGCAGCGGGACGAGAGTAGGGGGTGAAAAACTGTTTTTT. Encoded protein: CASSGTRVGGEKLFF.

This clonotype was found many times. One junction end disagrees with the germline gene, perhaps due to a read error. This chain joins TRBV5-1 and TRBJ2-5; D uncertain. This CDR3 is built from 14 residues. Germline V CDR1 and CDR2: SGHRS, YFSETQ. CDR3 bases: TGTGCCAGCAGTTTACGGGCAGACCAAGAGACCCAGTACTTC. It encodes CASSLRADQETQYF.

In its sample, this clonotype was seen many times. The V gene is TRBV3-1, the J gene TRBJ2-5; D unresolved. Trimming cost V 4 bases and J 3 bases, with 9 bases left between them. CDR1 and CDR2 (germline): LGHDT, YNNKEL (reference sequence). The CDR3 covers 13 residues. As DNA, the CDR3 is TGTGCCAGCAGCCCCAGGCGGAAAGAGACCCAGTACTTC. Its protein is CASSPRRKETQYF.

This clonotype appeared a few times. The V gene is TRBV10-1, the J gene TRBJ2-3, with 9 bases that match TRBD1. This CDR3 has 15 amino acids. Germline CDR1 is WNHNN and CDR2 is SYGVQD (reference sequence). Germline trimming cut 0 bases from V and 4 bases from J; bases unmatched to any gene: 2. CDR3 nucleotide sequence: TGCGCCAGCAGTGAGTCTGGGACAGGGTCAGATACGCAGTATTTT. Translating gives CASSESGTGSDTQYF.

In its sample, this clonotype was seen many times. J is TRBJ1-5 and V is TRBV2, with D unresolved. V was shortened by 1 base and J by 14 bases, with 15 bases between the two germline ends. The CDR3 has 13 residues. Germline assignment: CDR1 SNHLY and CDR2 FYNNEI. The CDR3 protein is CASSEVVQGKEHF. DNA for the CDR3: TGTGCCAGCAGTGAAGTAGTTCAAGGAAAAGAGCATTTT.

This clonotype was counted ten times or more. J is TRBJ1-4 and V is TRBV20-1; TRBD1 is a possible D gene (6 bases). In germline, CDR1 is DFQATT, CDR2 SNEGSKA (reference sequence). V was cut by 7 bases and J by 3 bases, with 12 bases left in between. This CDR3 is 13 amino acids long. CDR3 sequence reads: CSVGGLANEKLFF. CDR3 DNA sequence: TGCAGTGTAGGGGGTTTGGCTAATGAAAAACTGTTTTTT.

As to this clonotype: Its ends do not fully match the called genes, so a read error is possible. The gene calls are TRBV3-1 and TRBJ1-1; D unclear. CDR3 length: 15 residues. Per the germline V gene, CDR1 is LGHDT and CDR2 is YNNKEL (reference sequence). DNA of the CDR3: TGTGCCAGCGGCCAAGAACCTCTGGGAGGCACTGAAGCTTTCTTT. This codes for CASGQEPLGGTEAFF.

Details on this clonotype: This sequence may be a read error, since a much larger clone differs from it by one base. The rearrangement joins TRBV11-2 to TRBJ1-6; 9 nucleotides line up with TRBD1. The germline gives CDR1 SGHAT, CDR2 FQNNGV. The CDR3 is 16 amino acids. The DNA for the CDR3 is TGTGCCAGCAGCGAGAAGACAGGGGGAGGAAATTCATCCCTCCACTTT. It encodes CASSEKTGGGNSSLHF.

This clonotype was seen many times. The genes are TRBV29-1 and TRBJ2-1; 9 bases line up with TRBD1. CDR1 and CDR2 from the germline V gene are SQVTM and ANQGSEA. The junction had 2 bases not matched to a gene; V was cut back by 6 bases and J by 5 bases. The CDR3 runs 12 residues. In DNA form, the CDR3 reads TGCAGCGTCCGGACAGGGGACAATGAGCAGTTCTTC. Amino acid sequence: CSVRTGDNEQFF.

This sequence joins TRBV5-6 and TRBJ2-5, with D possibly matching TRBD2 (6 bases). Germline CDR1 and CDR2: SGHDT and YYEEEE. V lost 8 bases to trimming and J lost 2 bases, with 13 bases between them. The CDR3 is made up of 13 amino acids. In DNA form, the CDR3 reads TGTGCCAGTGAGCGGGTTTCGCAAGAGACCCAGTACTTC. Residues: CASERVSQETQYF.

This clonotype was observed many times. The chain uses TRBV18 and TRBJ1-5, with D unresolved. Germline V gene lookup returns CDR1 KGHSH and CDR2 LQKENI. Between the trimmed V and J ends, which lost 8 bases and 2 bases, there was a span of 13 bases. This CDR3 region has 14 residues. CDR3 region: CASSPSGGNQPQHF. The CDR3 DNA follows: TGTGCCAGCAGCCCTTCCGGTGGCAATCAGCCCCAGCATTTT. Full variable domain (missing parts from reference TRBV18 and TRBJ1-5): NAGVMQNPRHLVRRRGQEARLRCSPMKGHSHVYWYRQLPEEGLKFMVYLQKENIIDESGMPKERFSAEFPKEGPSILRIQQVVRGDSAAYFCASSPSGGNQPQHFGDGTRLSIL.

A note on this clonotype: At one boundary the junction diverges from the germline segment, which might be a read error. The chain links TRBV5-5 to TRBJ2-1; TRBD2 is a possible D gene (6 bases). CDR3 length: 14 amino acids. Germline V gene sequence: CDR1 SGHKS, CDR2 YYEKEE (reference sequence). Here the CDR3 DNA reads TGTGCCAGCAGCCTGGGAGGTGGAAACAATGAGCAGTCCTTC. Its protein is CASSLGGGNNEQSF.

The CDR3 coding sequence is TGTGCCAGCAGTGACACCAGATATGGCTACACCTTC. Translation gives CASSDTRYGYTF. The V gene is TRBV6-4, the J gene TRBJ1-2; D is unclear. The V gene lost 2 bases and the J gene lost 5 bases, with 6 bases spanning the gap. The CDR3 loop spans 12 amino acids. Germline CDR1 is MRHNA and CDR2 is SNTAGT.

This clonotype was seen at least ten times. This sequence joins TRBV6-1 and TRBJ1-2; the match to TRBD1 covers 7 bases. Per the germline V gene, CDR1 is MNHNS and CDR2 is SASEGT. This CDR3 is built from 13 residues. V was clipped by 5 bases and J by 8 bases; unmatched bases: 8. CDR3 sequence reads: CASSPDRDMGYTF. DNA for the CDR3: TGTGCCAGCAGTCCCGACAGGGACATGGGCTACACCTTC.

This clonotype was seen repeatedly, ten times or more. The genes are TRBV14 and TRBJ2-7, with TRBD2 matching over 8 bases. Germline CDR1 SGHDN, CDR2 FVKESK. V was clipped by 0 bases and J by 6 bases; unmatched bases: 10. CDR3 size: 16 residues. CDR3 residues: CASSQDWGGLVSEQYF. The CDR3 bases are TGTGCCAGCAGCCAAGATTGGGGGGGACTAGTCTCCGAGCAGTACTTC.

In its sample, this clonotype was seen a few times. V and J are TRBV20-1 and TRBJ1-6, with D unclear. This CDR3 has 14 amino acids. The germline V gene encodes CDR1 DFQATT and CDR2 SNEGSKA (reference sequence). The germline V and J ends were trimmed by 3 bases and 7 bases, with 13 bases remaining between them. In DNA form, the CDR3 reads TGCAGTGCTAGGGGTCCAAGCCTCAATTCACCCCTCCACTTT. It encodes CSARGPSLNSPLHF.

This clonotype was counted many times. The chain uses TRBV7-2 and TRBJ2-7; TRBD1 might be the D (6 bases). The germline gives CDR1 SGHTA, CDR2 FQGNSA. Trimming pared 5 bases from V and 2 bases from J, leaving 13 bases between. This CDR3 has 14 amino acids. The CDR3 sequence: CASSANRDTYEQYF. The DNA for the CDR3 is TGTGCCAGCAGCGCCAACCGGGACACCTACGAGCAGTACTTC.

This chain joins TRBV5-1 and TRBJ2-3; D remains ambiguous. Trimming pared 0 bases from V and 0 bases from J, leaving 8 bases between. Germline CDR1 reads SGHRS; CDR2 reads YFSETQ. This CDR3 contains 15 residues. CDR3 sequence reads: CASSLGYTSTDTQYF. The CDR3, as DNA: TGCGCCAGCAGCTTGGGATACACGAGCACAGATACGCAGTATTTT.

The chain recombines TRBV5-1 with TRBJ2-2; D may be TRBD1 or TRBD2 (5 bases each). The CDR3 is made up of 13 amino acids. Trimming shortened V by 5 bases and J by 2 bases, and 7 bases separated the two germline ends. Germline V gene data show CDR1 as SGHRS and CDR2 as YFSETQ. The DNA for the CDR3 is TGCGCCAGCAGGGGACCTAACACCGGGGAGCTGTTTTTT. Encoded protein: CASRGPNTGELFF.

This rearrangement joins TRBV3-1 to TRBJ1-4; no clear D gene. The CDR3 sequence is 13 residues long. V was clipped by 0 bases and J by 8 bases, with 7 bases between them. Germline-derived CDR1 and CDR2 are LGHDT and YNNKEL (reference sequence). The CDR3: CASSQEIWEKLFF. The CDR3, as DNA: TGTGCCAGCAGCCAAGAGATTTGGGAAAAACTGTTTTTT.

The chain is built from TRBV19 and TRBJ1-2; D is undetermined. The CDR3 has 18 amino acids. The ends were cut back, 3 bases at V and 4 bases at J, with 24 bases in the middle. Looked up from germline, CDR1 is LNHDA and CDR2 is SQIVND (reference sequence). This chain's CDR3 is CASSITRIWERIGYGYTF. CDR3 sequence (DNA): TGTGCCAGTAGTATCACCCGAATTTGGGAGAGGATTGGCTATGGCTACACCTTC.

This clonotype has ten or more counts. The chain carries TRBV4-3 and TRBJ2-1; TRBD2 matches at 12 bases. Looked up from germline, CDR1 is LGHNA and CDR2 is YSLEER. Germline trimming cut 0 bases from V and 8 bases from J; bases unmatched to any gene: 2. The CDR3 contains 15 residues. This CDR3 reads CASSQDLAGGDEQFF. As DNA, the CDR3 is TGCGCCAGCAGCCAAGATCTAGCGGGAGGGGATGAGCAGTTCTTC.

The CDR3 protein is CASSLVPVGISNQPQHF. The DNA for the CDR3 is TGTGCCAGCAGCTTAGTTCCAGTGGGAATCAGCAATCAGCCCCAGCATTTT. This chain uses TRBV7-2 with TRBJ1-5, with no clear D. V lost 1 base and J lost 1, with 14 bases in between. Germline CDR1 SGHTA, CDR2 FQGNSA. The CDR3 has 17 amino acids.